This TCR beta chain is drawn from a study of blood T cell repertoires in COVID-19. Overall study: Sites in the United States, Italy and Spain provided acute and convalescent COVID-19 samples. T cells, B-cell-depleted T cells, or PBMCs supplied cDNA or gDNA.

Authors' processing steps: Reference gene primers were amplified, and this amplification served to estimate nucleated cell counts. Sequenced by immunoSEQ multiplex PCR; TCRdb stores in-frame clones only, minus some. The V and J calls and the clone size are those of that table, but D and trimming were determined from the DNA. The table has 300,000 to 400,000 clones, around 91% seen once. Germline V CDR1 and CDR2: ENHRY, SYGVKD. This CDR3 is 16 amino acids long. V was pared by 4 bases and J by 10 bases, with 17 bases of the junction left unmatched. Sequencing used peripheral blood. This clonotype was sampled from a woman between 18 and 29 years old who had recovered from COVID-19. This chain links TRBV10-3 with TRBJ1-2, with 8 bases matching TRBD1. CDR3 sequence reads: CAISGGPGQVTEYYTF. CDR3 sequence (DNA): TGTGCCATCAGTGGGGGACCGGGACAGGTGACCGAGTACTACACCTTC.